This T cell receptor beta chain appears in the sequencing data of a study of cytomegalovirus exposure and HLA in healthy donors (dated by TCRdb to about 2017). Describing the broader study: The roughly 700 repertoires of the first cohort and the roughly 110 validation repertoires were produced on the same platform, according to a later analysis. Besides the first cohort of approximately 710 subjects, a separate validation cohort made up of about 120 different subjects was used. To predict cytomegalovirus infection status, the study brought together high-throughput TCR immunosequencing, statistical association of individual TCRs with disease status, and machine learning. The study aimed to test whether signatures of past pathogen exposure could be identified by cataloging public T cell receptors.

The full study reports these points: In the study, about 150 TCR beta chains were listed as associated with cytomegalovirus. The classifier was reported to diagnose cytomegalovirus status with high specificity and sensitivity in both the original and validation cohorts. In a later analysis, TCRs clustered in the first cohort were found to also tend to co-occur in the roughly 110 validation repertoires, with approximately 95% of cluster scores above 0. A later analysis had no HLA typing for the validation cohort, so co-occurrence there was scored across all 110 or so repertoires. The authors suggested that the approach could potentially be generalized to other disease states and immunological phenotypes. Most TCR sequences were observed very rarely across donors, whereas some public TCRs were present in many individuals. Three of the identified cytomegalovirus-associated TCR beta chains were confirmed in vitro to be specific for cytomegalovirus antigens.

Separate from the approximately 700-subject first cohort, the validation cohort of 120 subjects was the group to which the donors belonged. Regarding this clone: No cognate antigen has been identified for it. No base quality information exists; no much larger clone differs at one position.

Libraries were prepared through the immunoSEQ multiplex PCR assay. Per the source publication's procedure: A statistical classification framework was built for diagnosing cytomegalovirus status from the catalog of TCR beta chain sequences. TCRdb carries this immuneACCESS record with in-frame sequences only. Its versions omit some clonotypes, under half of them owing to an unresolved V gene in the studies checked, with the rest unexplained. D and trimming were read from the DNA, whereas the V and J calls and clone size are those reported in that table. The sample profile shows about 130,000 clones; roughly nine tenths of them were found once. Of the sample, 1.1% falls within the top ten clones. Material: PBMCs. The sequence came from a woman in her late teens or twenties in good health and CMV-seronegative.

The CDR3: CASSLLRRSGGGPDNEQFF. In nucleotide form, the sequence is TGTGCCAGCAGCTTGCTCCGACGCAGCGGGGGAGGTCCCGACAATGAGCAGTTCTTC. The chain couples TRBV7-8 to TRBJ2-1; TRBD2 agrees with 8 junctional bases. The cysteine opens and the phenylalanine closes a CDR3 of 19 amino acids. CDR3 DNA only is kept here, 57 bases in frame from base 1. Taken from the germline V gene, the CDR1 and CDR2 loops are SGHVS and FQNEAQ. The germline V and J ends show losses of 3 bases and 5 bases respectively, and no gene match explains 18 bases of the junction. Reference TRBV7-8 and TRBJ2-1 proteins supply the regions before and after the CDR3; the full variable domain is: GAGVSQSPRYKVAKRGQDVALRCDPISGHVSLFWYQQALGQGPEFLTYFQNEAQLDKSGLPSDRFFAERPEGSVSTLKIQRTQQEDSAVYLCASSLLRRSGGGPDNEQFFGPGTRLTVL.